The 10 T cell receptor beta chains below were found in one sample sequenced in a study of T cell clonality in common variable immunodeficiency. The table came from immunoSEQ multiplex PCR; TCRdb's copy has only in-frame clones and leaves some out. Altogether some 21,000 clones were found in the sample, and no singletons occur. Study observations and caveats: Reportedly, TCR beta sequences from common variable immunodeficiency showed fewer deletions and N-nucleotide insertions.

The antigens these receptors bind are not known. Sequencing was performed on peripheral blood mononuclear cells. The receptors shown here come from a human donor with common variable immunodeficiency.

On this clone: The CDR3 end lies 3 residues beyond the end of the read and is filled in from the germline J gene. The chain joins TRBV2 to TRBJ2-7; D possibly matches TRBD1 or TRBD2 (5 bases each). This CDR3 is 17 amino acids long. Germline V gene data show CDR1 as SNHLY and CDR2 as FYNNEI. The V and J ends lost 7 bases and 3 bases respectively, with 25 bases between them. CDR3 loop: CASNNIPGGHLYYEQYF. Partial CDR3 DNA: TGTGCCAGCAACAACATCCCCGGAGGACACTTATACTACGAG.

This clone rates as medium-sized. Germline is not matched at one junction end, which may reflect a read error. The CDR3 end falls 3 residues outside the read, so it is completed with the germline J gene. This sequence joins TRBV4-2 and TRBJ1-2, with 10 bases lining up with TRBD1. CDR1 and CDR2 (germline): LGHNA, YNFKEQ. This CDR3 region has 16 residues. CDR3 sequence: CASSSSRDRGHYGYTF. The part of the CDR3 DNA that was read is TGCGCCAGCAGCTCAAGCCGGGACAGGGGACACTATGGC.

There are a few counts of this clone. Partial CDR3 DNA: TGTGCCAGCAGCCAGACCACAGGGGCCTACGAG. It yields the protein CASSQTTGAYE. The full CDR3 protein is CASSQTTGAYEQYF. The V gene is TRBV7-9, the J gene TRBJ2-7; 7 bases are a match to TRBD1. Coverage ceases 3 residues before the CDR3 finishes, and the germline J gene fills in the end. V gave up 5 bases and J gave up 2 bases; unmatched junction bases: 6. CDR3 length: 14 amino acids. CDR1 and CDR2 (germline): SEHNR, FQNEAQ (reference sequence).

For this clone: The read halts 3 residues ahead of the CDR3 end, with the missing end drawn from the germline J gene. J is TRBJ1-6 and V is TRBV7-2; 9 positions match TRBD1. Trimming removed 5 bases from V and 7 bases from J; junction bases left unmatched: 6. CDR1 and CDR2 (germline): SGHTA, FQGNSA. CDR3 length: 15 residues. CDR3 residues: CASSTRQGENSPLHF. The sequenced part of the CDR3 DNA is TGTGCCAGCAGCACAAGACAGGGGGAAAATTCACCC.

This clone was seen at least ten times. Read coverage stops 3 residues before the CDR3 terminus; the germline J gene supplies the remainder. The rearrangement joins TRBV7-3 to TRBJ2-1; 7 nucleotides line up with TRBD2. The germline V gene encodes CDR1 SGHTA and CDR2 FQGTGA. Germline trimming cut 6 bases from V and 4 bases from J; bases unmatched to any gene: 9. The CDR3 totals 15 residues. CDR3 DNA (partial): TGTGCCAGCAGTTCATGGGGGGGTAATTACAATGAG. Protein product: CASSSWGGNYNE. The CDR3 as a whole reads CASSSWGGNYNEQFF. The full variable domain, completed using reference TRBV7-3 and TRBJ2-1, is GAGVSQTPSNKVTEKGKYVELRCDPISGHTALYWYRQSLGQGPEFLIYFQGTGAADDSGLPNDRFFAVRPEGSVSTLKIQRTERGDSAVYLCASSSWGGNYNEQFFGPGTRLTVL.

With respect to this clone: The read gets to within 3 residues of the CDR3 end, and the germline J gene fills in the rest. The V gene is TRBV7-2, the J gene TRBJ2-3; possible D gene TRBD2, 5 bases. V was trimmed by 3 bases and J by 1 base, leaving 11 bases between them. CDR3 length: 15 residues. CDR1 and CDR2 (germline): SGHTA, FQGNSA. CDR3 bases read: TGTGCCAGCAGCTTCGGGGTGTCTGGCACAGATACG. Encoded protein: CASSFGVSGTDT. The full CDR3 reads CASSFGVSGTDTQYF.

This clone is medium-sized by share. The CDR3 is cut off 3 residues early in the read; its end comes from the germline J gene. The V gene is TRBV9, the J gene TRBJ1-1, with TRBD1 matching over 9 bases. The germline gives CDR1 SGDLS, CDR2 YYNGEE. The length of the CDR3 is 14 residues. V gave up 2 bases and J gave up 4 bases; unmatched junction bases: 3. CDR3 protein: CASSVTGGITEAFF. CDR3 DNA (partial): TGTGCCAGCAGCGTGACAGGGGGTATCACTGAA.

On this clone itself: The CDR3 goes on 3 residues after the read ends, and that part is filled in from the germline J gene. The chain is built from TRBV11-2 and TRBJ2-1; TRBD2 agrees at 7 bases. CDR3 size: 15 residues. CDR1 and CDR2 from the germline V gene are SGHAT and FQNNGV. V was pared by 1 base and J by 7 bases, with 7 bases of the junction left unmatched. Partial CDR3 DNA: TGTGCCAGCAGCTTAGGGGGGGGGTTCGGGAATGAG. Translation gives CASSLGGGFGNE. The entire CDR3 is CASSLGGGFGNEQFF.

This clone was counted at least ten times. The read gets to within 3 residues of the CDR3 end, and the germline J gene fills in the rest. This chain connects TRBV5-1 to TRBJ2-7; 8 nucleotides line up with TRBD2. J was trimmed by 3 bases and V by 0 bases; bases with no gene match: 5. Germline-derived CDR1 and CDR2 are SGHRS and YFSETQ. The CDR3 consists of 15 residues. This CDR3 is CASSLAGGAYYEQYF. The covered CDR3 bases are TGCGCCAGCAGCTTGGCCGGGGGGGCATACTACGAG.

Only a few counts were recorded for this clone. The CDR3 is cut off 3 residues early in the read; its end comes from the germline J gene. The J gene is TRBJ1-4, the V gene TRBV2; 7 bases agree with TRBD1. Germline CDR1 reads SNHLY; CDR2 reads FYNNEI. V lost 9 bases to trimming and J lost 8 bases; unmatched junction nucleotides: 6. This CDR3 is 12 amino acids long. The covered CDR3 bases are TGTGCCAGGGGGACAGTTCAGGAAAAA. Translated, it gives CARGTVQEK. The CDR3 reads in full as CARGTVQEKLFF.